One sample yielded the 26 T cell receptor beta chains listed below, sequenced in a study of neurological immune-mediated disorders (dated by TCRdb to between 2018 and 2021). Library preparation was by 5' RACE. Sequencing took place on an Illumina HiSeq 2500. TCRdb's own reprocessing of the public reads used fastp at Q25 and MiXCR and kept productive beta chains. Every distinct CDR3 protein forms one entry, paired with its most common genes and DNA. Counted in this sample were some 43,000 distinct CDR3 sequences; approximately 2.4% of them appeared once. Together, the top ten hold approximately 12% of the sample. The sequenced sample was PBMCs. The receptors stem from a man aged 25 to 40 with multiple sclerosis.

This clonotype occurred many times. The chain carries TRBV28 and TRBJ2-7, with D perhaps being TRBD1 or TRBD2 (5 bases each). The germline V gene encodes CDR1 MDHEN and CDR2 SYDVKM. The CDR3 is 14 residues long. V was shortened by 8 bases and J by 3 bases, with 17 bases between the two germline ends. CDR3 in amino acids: CASVPYRGDYEQYF. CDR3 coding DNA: TGTGCCAGCGTCCCTTATCGGGGCGACTACGAGCAGTACTTC. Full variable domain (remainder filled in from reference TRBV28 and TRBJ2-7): DVKVTQSSRYLVKRTGEKVFLECVQDMDHENMFWYRQDPGLGLRLIYFSYDVKMKEKGDIPEGYSVSREKKERFSLILESASTNQTSMYLCASVPYRGDYEQYFGPGTRLTVT.

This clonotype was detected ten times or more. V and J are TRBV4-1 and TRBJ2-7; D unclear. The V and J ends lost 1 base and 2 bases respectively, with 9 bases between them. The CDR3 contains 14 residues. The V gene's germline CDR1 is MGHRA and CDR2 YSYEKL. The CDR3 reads CASSQVPRTYEQYF. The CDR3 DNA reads TGCGCCAGCAGCCAAGTCCCCAGAACCTACGAGCAGTACTTC.

DNA of the CDR3: TGTGCCAGCAGCTCTCTAGGGGCGGGGGAGCAGTACTTC. Translating gives CASSSLGAGEQYF. V usage is TRBV7-9 and J usage is TRBJ2-7; perhaps TRBD2 as D (6 bases). The V gene's germline CDR1 is SEHNR and CDR2 FQNEAQ (reference sequence). V was trimmed by 4 bases and J by 7 bases, leaving 14 bases between them. This CDR3 spans 13 amino acids.

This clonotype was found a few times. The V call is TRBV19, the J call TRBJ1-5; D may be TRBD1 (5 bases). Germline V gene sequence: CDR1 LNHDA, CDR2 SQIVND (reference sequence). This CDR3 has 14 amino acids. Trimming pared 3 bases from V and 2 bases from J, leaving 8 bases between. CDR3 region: CASSIQGGNQPQHF. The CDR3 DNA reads TGTGCCAGTAGTATTCAGGGTGGCAATCAGCCCCAGCATTTT.

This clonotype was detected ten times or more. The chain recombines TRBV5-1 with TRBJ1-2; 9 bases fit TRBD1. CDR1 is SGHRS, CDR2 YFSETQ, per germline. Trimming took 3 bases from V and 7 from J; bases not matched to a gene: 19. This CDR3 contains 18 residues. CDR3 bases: TGCGCCAGCAGCTCCGGCCGGGACAGGGTCCCTGGAACCTCTGGCTACACCTTC. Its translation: CASSSGRDRVPGTSGYTF.

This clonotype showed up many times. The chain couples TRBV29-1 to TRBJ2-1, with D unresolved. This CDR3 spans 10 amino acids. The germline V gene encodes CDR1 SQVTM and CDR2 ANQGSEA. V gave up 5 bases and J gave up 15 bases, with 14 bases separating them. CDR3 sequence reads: CSVFKGRWFF. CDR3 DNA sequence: TGCAGCGTTTTTAAGGGTCGGTGGTTCTTC.

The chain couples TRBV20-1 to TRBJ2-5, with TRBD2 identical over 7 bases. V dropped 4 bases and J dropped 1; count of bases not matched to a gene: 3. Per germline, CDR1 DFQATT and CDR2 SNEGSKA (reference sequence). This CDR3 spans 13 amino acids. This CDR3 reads CSAKLAAQETQYF. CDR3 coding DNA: TGCAGTGCTAAGCTAGCGGCCCAAGAGACCCAGTACTTC.

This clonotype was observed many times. The CDR3 here is CASSSTGGLEPLHF. The CDR3 coding sequence is TGCGCCAGCAGCTCGACAGGGGGGTTAGAACCCCTCCACTTT. This chain links TRBV5-1 with TRBJ1-6; 9 bases map to TRBD1. The CDR3 covers 14 residues. V shed 3 bases and J 12 bases; nucleotides not matched to a gene: 7. Germline loops: CDR1 SGHRS, CDR2 YFSETQ.

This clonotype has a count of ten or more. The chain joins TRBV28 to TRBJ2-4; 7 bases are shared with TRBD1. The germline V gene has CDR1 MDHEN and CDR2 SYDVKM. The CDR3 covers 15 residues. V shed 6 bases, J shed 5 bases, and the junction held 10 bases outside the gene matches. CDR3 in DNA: TGTGCCAGCAGCCGCCGACAGGGCACCCAAAACATTCAGTACTTC. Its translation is CASSRRQGTQNIQYF.

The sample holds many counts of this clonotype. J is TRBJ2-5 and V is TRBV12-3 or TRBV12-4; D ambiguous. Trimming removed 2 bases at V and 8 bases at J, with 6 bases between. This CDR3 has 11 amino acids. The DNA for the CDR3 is TGTGCCAGCAGTTTAAAATCTACCCAGTACTTC. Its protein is CASSLKSTQYF.

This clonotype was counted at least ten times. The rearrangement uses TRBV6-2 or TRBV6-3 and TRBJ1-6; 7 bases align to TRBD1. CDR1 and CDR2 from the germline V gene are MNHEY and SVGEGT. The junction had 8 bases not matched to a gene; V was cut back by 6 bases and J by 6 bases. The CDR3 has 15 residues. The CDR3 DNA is TGTGCCAGCAGGCAGTGGGACAGCCCTAATTCACCCCTCCACTTT. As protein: CASRQWDSPNSPLHF.

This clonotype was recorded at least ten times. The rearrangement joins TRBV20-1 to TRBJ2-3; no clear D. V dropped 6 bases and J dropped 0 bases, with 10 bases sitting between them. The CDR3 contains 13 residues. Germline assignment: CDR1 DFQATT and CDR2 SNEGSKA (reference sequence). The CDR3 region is CSAEGVSTDTQYF. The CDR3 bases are TGCAGTGCAGAAGGTGTTAGCACAGATACGCAGTATTTT.

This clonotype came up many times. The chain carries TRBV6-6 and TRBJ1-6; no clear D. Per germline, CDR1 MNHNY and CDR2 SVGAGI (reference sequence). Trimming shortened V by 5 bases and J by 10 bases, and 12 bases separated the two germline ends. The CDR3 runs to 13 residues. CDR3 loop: CASSQDDPSPLHF. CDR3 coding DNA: TGTGCCAGCAGTCAAGATGACCCGTCACCCCTCCACTTT.

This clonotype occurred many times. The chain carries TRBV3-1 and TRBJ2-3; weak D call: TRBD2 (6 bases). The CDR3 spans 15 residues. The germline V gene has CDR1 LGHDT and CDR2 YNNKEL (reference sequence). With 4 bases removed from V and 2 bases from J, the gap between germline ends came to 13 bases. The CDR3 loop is CASSRGALATDTQYF. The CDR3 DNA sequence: TGTGCCAGCAGCCGCGGGGCCCTGGCCACAGATACGCAGTATTTT.

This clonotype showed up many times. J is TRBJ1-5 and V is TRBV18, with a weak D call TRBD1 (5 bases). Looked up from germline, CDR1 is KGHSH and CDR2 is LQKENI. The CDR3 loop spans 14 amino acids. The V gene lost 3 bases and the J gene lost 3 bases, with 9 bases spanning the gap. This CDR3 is CASSPRQINQPQHF. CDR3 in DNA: TGTGCCAGCTCACCGCGACAGATCAATCAGCCCCAGCATTTT.

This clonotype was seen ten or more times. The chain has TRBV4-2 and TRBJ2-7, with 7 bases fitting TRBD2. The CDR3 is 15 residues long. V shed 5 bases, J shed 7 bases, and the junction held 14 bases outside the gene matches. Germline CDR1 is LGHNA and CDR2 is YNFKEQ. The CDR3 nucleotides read TGTGCCAGCAGCAAATTCAGCTCTAGGGAGGGGGAGCAGTACTTC. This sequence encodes CASSKFSSREGEQYF.

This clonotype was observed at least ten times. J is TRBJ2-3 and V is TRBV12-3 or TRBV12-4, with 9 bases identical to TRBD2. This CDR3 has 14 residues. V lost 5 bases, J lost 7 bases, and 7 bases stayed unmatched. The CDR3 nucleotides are TGTGCCAGCAGTGCGGGAGGGCCCCTGTATACGCAGTATTTT. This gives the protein CASSAGGPLYTQYF.

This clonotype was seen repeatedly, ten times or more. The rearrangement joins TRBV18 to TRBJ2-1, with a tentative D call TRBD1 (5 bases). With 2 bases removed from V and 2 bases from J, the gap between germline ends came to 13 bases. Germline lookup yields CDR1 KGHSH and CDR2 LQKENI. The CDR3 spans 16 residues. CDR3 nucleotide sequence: TGTGCCAGCTCACCATCCATGGCAGGGACCTACAATGAGCAGTTCTTC. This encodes CASSPSMAGTYNEQFF.

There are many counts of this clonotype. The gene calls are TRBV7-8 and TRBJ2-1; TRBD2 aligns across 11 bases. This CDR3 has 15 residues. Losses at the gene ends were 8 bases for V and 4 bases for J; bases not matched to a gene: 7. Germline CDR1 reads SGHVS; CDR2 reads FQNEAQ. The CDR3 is CASYPSGGSYNEQFF. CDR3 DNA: TGTGCCAGCTACCCTAGCGGGGGGTCTTACAATGAGCAGTTCTTC.

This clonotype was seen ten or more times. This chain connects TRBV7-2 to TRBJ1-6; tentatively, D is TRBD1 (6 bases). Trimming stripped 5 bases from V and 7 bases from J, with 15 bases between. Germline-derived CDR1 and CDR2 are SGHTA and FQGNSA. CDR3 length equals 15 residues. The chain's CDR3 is CASSQTGLGNSPLHF. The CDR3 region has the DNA TGTGCCAGCAGCCAGACAGGACTCGGCAATTCACCCCTCCACTTT.

CDR3 region: CASSSRRGHSYNEQFF. In DNA, the CDR3 is TGTGCCAGCAGCTCCCGGCGGGGTCACTCCTACAATGAGCAGTTCTTC. This chain connects TRBV7-6 to TRBJ2-1; possibly TRBD2 for D (6 bases). Trimming cost V 4 bases and J 0 bases, with 13 bases left between them. The CDR3 totals 16 residues. The germline V gene encodes CDR1 SGHVS and CDR2 FNYEAQ.

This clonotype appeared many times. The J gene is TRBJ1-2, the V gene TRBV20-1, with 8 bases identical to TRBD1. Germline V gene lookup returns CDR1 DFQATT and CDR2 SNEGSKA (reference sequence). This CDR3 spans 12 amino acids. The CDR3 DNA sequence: TGCAGCACAGGGGGTACCTTTGCCGGCTACACCTTC. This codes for CSTGGTFAGYTF.

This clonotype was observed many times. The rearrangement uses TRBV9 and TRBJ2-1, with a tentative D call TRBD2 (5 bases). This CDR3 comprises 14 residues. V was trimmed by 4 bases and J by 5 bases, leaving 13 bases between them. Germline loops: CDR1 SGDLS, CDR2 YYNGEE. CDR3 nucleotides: TGTGCCAGCAGCTTTTCAGCGGTTAACAATGAGCAGTTCTTC. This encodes CASSFSAVNNEQFF.

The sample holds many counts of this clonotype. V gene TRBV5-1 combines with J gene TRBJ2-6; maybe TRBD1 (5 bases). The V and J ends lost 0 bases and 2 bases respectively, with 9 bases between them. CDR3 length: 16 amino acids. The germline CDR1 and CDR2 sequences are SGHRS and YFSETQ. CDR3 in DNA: TGCGCCAGCAGCTTGGAGGGGTCGCCTGGGGCCAACGTCCTGACTTTC. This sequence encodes CASSLEGSPGANVLTF. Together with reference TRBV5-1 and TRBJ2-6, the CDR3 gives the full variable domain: KAGVTQTPRYLIKTRGQQVTLSCSPISGHRSVSWYQQTPGQGLQFLFEYFSETQRNKGNFPGRFSGRQFSNSRSEMNVSTLELGDSALYLCASSLEGSPGANVLTFGAGSRLTVL.

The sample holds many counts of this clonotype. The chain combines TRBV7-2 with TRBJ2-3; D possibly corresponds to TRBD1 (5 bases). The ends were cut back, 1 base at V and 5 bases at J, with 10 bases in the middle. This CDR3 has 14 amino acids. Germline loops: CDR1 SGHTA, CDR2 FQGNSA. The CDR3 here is CASSLGYRLDTQYF. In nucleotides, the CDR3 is TGTGCCAGCAGCTTAGGTTACAGGCTAGATACGCAGTATTTT.

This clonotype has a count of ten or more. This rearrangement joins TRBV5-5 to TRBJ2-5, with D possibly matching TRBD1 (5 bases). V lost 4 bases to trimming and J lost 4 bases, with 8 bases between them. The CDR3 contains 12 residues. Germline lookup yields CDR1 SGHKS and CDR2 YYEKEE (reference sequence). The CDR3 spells CASSPGSETQYF. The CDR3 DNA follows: TGTGCCAGCAGCCCAGGGTCAGAGACCCAGTACTTC.